Below, 3 T cell receptor beta chains from the same sample are listed, as sequenced in a study of blood T cell repertoires in COVID-19. Sequencing was performed with immunoSEQ multiplex PCR; in TCRdb, only in-frame clones are kept and a portion is missing. This table holds roughly 150,000 clones, 75% to 85% found once. The sequencing sample was made of peripheral blood. These receptors came from a man aged 55 to 70 with acute or convalescent COVID-19.

The chain joins TRBV9 to TRBJ1-4; D is ambiguous. Germline V gene data show CDR1 as SGDLS and CDR2 as YYNGEE. The CDR3 runs 14 residues. Trimming removed 0 bases at V and 8 bases at J, with 11 bases between. CDR3 sequence (DNA): TGTGCCAGCAGCGTAGCGGTCAGCGCCGAAAAACTGTTTTTT. Translating it yields CASSVAVSAEKLFF.

This clone was found a few times. The gene calls are TRBV2 and TRBJ1-5, with 7 bases that match TRBD1. The V segment lost 7 bases and the J segment 1 base; nucleotides outside the gene matches: 4. The CDR3 is 14 amino acids. Germline CDR1 and CDR2: SNHLY and FYNNEI. The CDR3 sequence: CASNRQGSNQPQHF. The CDR3 nucleotides read TGTGCCAGCAATCGACAGGGAAGCAATCAGCCCCAGCATTTT.

V and J are TRBV5-4 and TRBJ2-3; TRBD2 aligns across 7 bases. The CDR3 runs to 13 residues. The ends lost 4 bases at V and 4 bases at J; junction bases unmatched: 3. The germline V gene encodes CDR1 SGHNT and CDR2 YYREEE (reference sequence). This CDR3 reads CASSVTSSDTQYF. The CDR3, as DNA: TGTGCCAGCAGCGTGACTAGCTCAGATACGCAGTATTTT.